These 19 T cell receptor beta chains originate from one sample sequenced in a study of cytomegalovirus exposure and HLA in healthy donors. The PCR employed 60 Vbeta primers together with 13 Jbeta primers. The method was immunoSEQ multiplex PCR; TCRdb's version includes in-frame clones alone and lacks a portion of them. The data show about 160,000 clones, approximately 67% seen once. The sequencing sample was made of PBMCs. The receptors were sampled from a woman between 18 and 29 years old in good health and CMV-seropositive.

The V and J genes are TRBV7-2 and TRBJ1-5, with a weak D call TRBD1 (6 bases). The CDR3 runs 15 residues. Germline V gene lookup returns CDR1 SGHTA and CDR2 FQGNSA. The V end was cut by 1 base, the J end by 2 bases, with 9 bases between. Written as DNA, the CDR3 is TGTGCCAGCAGCTTAGGTTCAGGGGGCAATCAGCCCCAGCATTTT. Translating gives CASSLGSGGNQPQHF.

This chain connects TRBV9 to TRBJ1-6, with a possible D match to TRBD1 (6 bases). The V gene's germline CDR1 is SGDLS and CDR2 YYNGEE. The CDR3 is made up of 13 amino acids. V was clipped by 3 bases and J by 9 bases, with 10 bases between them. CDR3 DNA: TGTGCCAGCAGCGCACAGGGTTCTTCACCCCTCCACTTT. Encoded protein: CASSAQGSSPLHF.

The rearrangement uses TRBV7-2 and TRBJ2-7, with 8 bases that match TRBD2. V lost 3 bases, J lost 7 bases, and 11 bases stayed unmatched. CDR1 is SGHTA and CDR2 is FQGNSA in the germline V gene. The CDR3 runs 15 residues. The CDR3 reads CASSFGHGGAGEQYF. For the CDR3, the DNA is TGTGCCAGCAGCTTCGGACACGGGGGGGCAGGGGAGCAGTACTTC.

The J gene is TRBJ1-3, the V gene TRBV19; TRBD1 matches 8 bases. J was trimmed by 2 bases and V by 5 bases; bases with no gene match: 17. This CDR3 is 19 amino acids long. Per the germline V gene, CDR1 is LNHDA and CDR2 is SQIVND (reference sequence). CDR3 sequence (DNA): TGTGCCAGTAGTGCGGAAGGGGCCGGGACAGGATACGCTGGAAACACCATATATTTT. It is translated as CASSAEGAGTGYAGNTIYF.

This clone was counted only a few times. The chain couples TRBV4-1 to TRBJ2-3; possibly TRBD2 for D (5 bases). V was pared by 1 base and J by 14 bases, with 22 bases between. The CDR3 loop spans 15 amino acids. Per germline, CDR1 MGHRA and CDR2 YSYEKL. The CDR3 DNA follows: TGCGCCAGCAGCCAAGCTCATCTGAGGGAGCCCACGGGGTATTTT. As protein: CASSQAHLREPTGYF.

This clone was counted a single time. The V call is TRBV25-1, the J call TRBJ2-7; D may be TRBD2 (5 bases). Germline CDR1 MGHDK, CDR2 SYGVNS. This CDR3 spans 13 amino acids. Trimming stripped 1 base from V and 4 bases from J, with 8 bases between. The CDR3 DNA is TGTGCCAGCAGTGAATCTAGCAGGTACGAGCAGTACTTC. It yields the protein CASSESSRYEQYF.

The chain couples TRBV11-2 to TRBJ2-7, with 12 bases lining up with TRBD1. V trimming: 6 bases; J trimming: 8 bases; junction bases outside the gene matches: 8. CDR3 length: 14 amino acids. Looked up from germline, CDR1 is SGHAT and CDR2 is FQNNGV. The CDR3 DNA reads TGTGCCAGCAGGTCCGGGACAGGGGGCTTACAGCAGTACTTC. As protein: CASRSGTGGLQQYF. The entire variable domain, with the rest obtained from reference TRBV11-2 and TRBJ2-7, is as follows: EAGVAQSPRYKIIEKRQSVAFWCNPISGHATLYWYQQILGQGPKLLIQFQNNGVVDDSQLPKDRFSAERLKGVDSTLKIQPAKLEDSAVYLCASRSGTGGLQQYFGPGTRLTVT.

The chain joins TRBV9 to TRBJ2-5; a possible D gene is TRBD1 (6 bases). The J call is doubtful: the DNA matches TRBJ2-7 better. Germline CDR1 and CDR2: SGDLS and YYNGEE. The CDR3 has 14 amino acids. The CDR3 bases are TGTGCCAGCAGCGCAAGGACAGAAACTGGCGAGCAGTACTTC. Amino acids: CASSARTETGEQYF.

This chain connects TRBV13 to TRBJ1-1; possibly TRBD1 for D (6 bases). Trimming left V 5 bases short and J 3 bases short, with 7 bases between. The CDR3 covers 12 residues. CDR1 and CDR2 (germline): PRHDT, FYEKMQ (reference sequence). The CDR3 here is CASSRQDTEAFF. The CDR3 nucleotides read TGTGCCAGCAGCAGACAGGACACTGAAGCTTTCTTT.

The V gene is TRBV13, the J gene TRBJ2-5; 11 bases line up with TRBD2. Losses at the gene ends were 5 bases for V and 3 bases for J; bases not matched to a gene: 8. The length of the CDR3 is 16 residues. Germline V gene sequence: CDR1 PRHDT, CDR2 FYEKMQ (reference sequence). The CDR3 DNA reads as TGTGCCAGCAGCCCCCAAGGGACTAGCGGAAAAGAGACCCAGTACTTC. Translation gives CASSPQGTSGKETQYF.

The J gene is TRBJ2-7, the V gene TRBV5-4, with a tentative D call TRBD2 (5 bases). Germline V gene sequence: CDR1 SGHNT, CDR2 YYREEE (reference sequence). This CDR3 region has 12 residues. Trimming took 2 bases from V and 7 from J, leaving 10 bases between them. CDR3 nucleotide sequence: TGTGCCAGCAGCTTAGAAACGGGAGAGCAGTACTTC. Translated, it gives CASSLETGEQYF.

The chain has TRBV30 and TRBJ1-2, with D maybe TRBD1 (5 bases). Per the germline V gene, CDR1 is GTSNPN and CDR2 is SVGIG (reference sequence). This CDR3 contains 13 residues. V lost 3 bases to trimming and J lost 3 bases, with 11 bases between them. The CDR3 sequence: CAWRGRVDYGYTF. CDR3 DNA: TGTGCCTGGAGGGGCAGGGTAGACTATGGCTACACCTTC.

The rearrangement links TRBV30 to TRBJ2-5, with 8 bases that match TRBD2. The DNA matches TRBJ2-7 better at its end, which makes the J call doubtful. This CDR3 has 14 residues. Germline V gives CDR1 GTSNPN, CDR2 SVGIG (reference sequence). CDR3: CAWTGLAGTYEQYF. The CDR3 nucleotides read TGTGCCTGGACGGGGTTAGCGGGGACCTACGAGCAGTACTTC.

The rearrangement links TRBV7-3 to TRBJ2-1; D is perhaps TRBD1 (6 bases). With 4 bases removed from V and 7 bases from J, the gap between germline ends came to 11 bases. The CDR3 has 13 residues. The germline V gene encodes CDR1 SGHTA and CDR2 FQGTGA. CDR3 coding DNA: TGTGCCAGCAGCTCCGACAGGAAGAATGAGCAGTTCTTC. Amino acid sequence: CASSSDRKNEQFF.

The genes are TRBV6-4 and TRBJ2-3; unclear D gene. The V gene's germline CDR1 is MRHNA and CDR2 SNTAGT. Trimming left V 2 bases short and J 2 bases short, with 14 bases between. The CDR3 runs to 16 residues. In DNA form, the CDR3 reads TGTGCCAGCAGTGACATGTACCCTCAAGCCACAGATACGCAGTATTTT. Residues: CASSDMYPQATDTQYF.

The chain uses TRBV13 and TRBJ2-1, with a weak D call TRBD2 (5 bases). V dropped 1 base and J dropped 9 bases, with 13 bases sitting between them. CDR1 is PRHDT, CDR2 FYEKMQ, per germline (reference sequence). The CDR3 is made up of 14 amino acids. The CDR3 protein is CASSLDRTAIEQFF. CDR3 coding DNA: TGTGCCAGCAGCTTAGATAGGACTGCCATTGAGCAGTTCTTC. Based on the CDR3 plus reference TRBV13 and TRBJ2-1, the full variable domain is AAGVIQSPRHLIKEKRETATLKCYPIPRHDTVYWYQQGPGQDPQFLISFYEKMQSDKGSIPDRFSAQQFSDYHSELNMSSLELGDSALYFCASSLDRTAIEQFFGPGTRLTVL.

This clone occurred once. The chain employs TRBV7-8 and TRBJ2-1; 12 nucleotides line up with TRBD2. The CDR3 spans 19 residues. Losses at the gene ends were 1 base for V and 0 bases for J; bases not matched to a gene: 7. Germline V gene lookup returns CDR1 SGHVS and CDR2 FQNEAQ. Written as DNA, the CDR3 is TGTGCCAGCAGCTTAGGACTAGCGGGGGACCTAAGCTCCTACAATGAGCAGTTCTTC. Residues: CASSLGLAGDLSSYNEQFF.

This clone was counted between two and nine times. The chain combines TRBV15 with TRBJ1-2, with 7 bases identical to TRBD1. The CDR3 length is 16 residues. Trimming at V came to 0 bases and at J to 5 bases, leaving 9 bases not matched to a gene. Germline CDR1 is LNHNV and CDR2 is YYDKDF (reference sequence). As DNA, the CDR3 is TGTGCCACCAGCAGAGATTATTCGAGGGGGCTGTATGGCTACACCTTC. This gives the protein CATSRDYSRGLYGYTF.

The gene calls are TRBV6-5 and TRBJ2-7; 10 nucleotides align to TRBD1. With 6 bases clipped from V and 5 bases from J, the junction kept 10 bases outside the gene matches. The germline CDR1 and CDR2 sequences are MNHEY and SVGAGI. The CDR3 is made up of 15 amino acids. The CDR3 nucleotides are TGTGCCAGCAGCACTACCGGGACAGGGGTCCACGAGCAGTACTTC. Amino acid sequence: CASSTTGTGVHEQYF.